This passage covers 18 T cell receptor beta chains from one sample sequenced in a study of OX40 agonist ivuxolimab in advanced cancers. Data came from immunoSEQ multiplex PCR; TCRdb stores just in-frame clones and leaves some out. The repertoire holds around 60,000 clones, with approximately 90% as singletons. The sequencing used CD4+ or CD8+ T cells sorted from blood, collected in a trial of the OX40 agonist ivuxolimab. Source of these receptors: an adult with an advanced solid tumor such as melanoma, head and neck, liver or kidney cancer.

The J gene is TRBJ2-7, the V gene TRBV7-6; D is undetermined. The CDR3 contains 13 residues. V lost 5 bases, J lost 4 bases, and 12 bases lay in between. CDR1 is SGHVS and CDR2 is FNYEAQ in the germline V gene. The CDR3 loop is CASSPMGGYEQYF. The CDR3 DNA is TGTGCCAGCAGCCCGATGGGCGGATACGAGCAGTACTTC.

V and J are TRBV6-5 and TRBJ1-2; D may be TRBD1 (6 bases). CDR3 length equals 14 residues. Germline CDR1 is MNHEY and CDR2 is SVGAGI. Trimming cost V 6 bases and J 4 bases, with 15 bases left between them. In DNA form, the CDR3 reads TGTGCCAGCAGACGCGACAGGCTTGGCTATGGCTACACCTTC. This translates into CASRRDRLGYGYTF.

The chain is built from TRBV7-2 and TRBJ2-7, with D possibly matching TRBD2 (7 bases). The CDR3 sequence is 13 residues long. CDR1 is SGHTA, CDR2 FQGNSA, per germline. Trimming stripped 5 bases from V and 6 bases from J, with 14 bases between. This CDR3 is CASSHLGGREQYF. For the CDR3, the DNA is TGTGCCAGCAGCCACCTGGGGGGGCGCGAGCAGTACTTC.

The chain combines TRBV5-1 with TRBJ1-2, with D perhaps matching TRBD1 (6 bases). Germline V gene lookup returns CDR1 SGHRS and CDR2 YFSETQ. Trimming pared 2 bases from V and 2 bases from J, leaving 19 bases between. The CDR3 is made up of 17 amino acids. The CDR3 DNA is TGCGCCAGCAGCTTAGACAGGTCAACCGACGCAAACTATGGCTACACCTTC. Translating it yields CASSLDRSTDANYGYTF.

The J gene is TRBJ2-4, the V gene TRBV30, with 7 bases fitting TRBD2. Trimming took 2 bases from V and 11 from J; bases not matched to a gene: 6. This CDR3 region has 12 residues. Germline-derived CDR1 and CDR2 are GTSNPN and SVGIG (reference sequence). CDR3 nucleotide sequence: TGTGCCTGGAGTAAGGGAGGGGATGTTCAGTACTTC. This encodes CAWSKGGDVQYF.

A few counts support this clone. The chain is built from TRBV7-3 and TRBJ1-6, with unresolved D. CDR3 length equals 13 residues. Deletions cut 5 bases from V and 8 bases from J, with 10 bases between. Germline V gives CDR1 SGHTA, CDR2 FQGTGA. The CDR3 nucleotides read TGTGCCAGCAGCCCCACCCGGGATTCACCCCTCCACTTT. Translation: CASSPTRDSPLHF.

This clone has a single count. The chain carries TRBV2 and TRBJ2-1; D gene ambiguous. Germline loops: CDR1 SNHLY, CDR2 FYNNEI. V lost 8 bases and J lost 3, with 14 bases in between. This CDR3 has 14 residues. The CDR3 nucleotides are TGTGCCAGCCTGGGCGGTCGTCTCTACAATGAGCAGTTCTTC. Translation gives CASLGGRLYNEQFF.

The count of this clone is one. The chain joins TRBV7-3 to TRBJ2-2, with 11 bases fitting TRBD2. The CDR3 is 15 amino acids. In germline, CDR1 is SGHTA, CDR2 FQGTGA. The trim removed 5 bases at V and 7 bases at J, leaving 6 bases unmatched. In DNA form, the CDR3 reads TGTGCCAGCAGCCAGACTAGCGGGGAGAGCGGGGAGCTGTTTTTT. Translated, it gives CASSQTSGESGELFF.

The chain is built from TRBV10-3 and TRBJ2-5; no reliable D call. Trimming took off 6 bases at V and 3 bases at J, with 11 bases between the two ends. CDR3 length equals 13 residues. The germline V gene encodes CDR1 ENHRY and CDR2 SYGVKD. The CDR3 DNA follows: TGTGCCATCAGCCCCGGGCCGAAAGAGACCCAGTACTTC. Protein: CAISPGPKETQYF.

The chain couples TRBV25-1 to TRBJ1-1, with 10 bases that match TRBD1. This CDR3 region has 16 residues. V lost 10 bases to trimming and J lost 1 base; unmatched junction nucleotides: 12. The germline V gene encodes CDR1 MGHDK and CDR2 SYGVNS. The CDR3: CATPPTGGTKNTEAFF. For the CDR3, the DNA is TGTGCCACCCCCCCGACAGGGGGCACAAAGAACACTGAAGCTTTCTTT.

A few counts support this clone. V and J are TRBV5-6 and TRBJ2-5; 7 bases agree with TRBD1. V was clipped by 2 bases and J by 5 bases; unmatched bases: 6. Germline V CDR1 and CDR2: SGHDT, YYEEEE. The CDR3 is 14 amino acids. For the CDR3, the DNA is TGTGCCAGCAGCTTCGATAGGGGGCAGGAGACCCAGTACTTC. It codes for CASSFDRGQETQYF.

The rearrangement uses TRBV6-5 and TRBJ1-1; D possibly corresponds to TRBD1 (5 bases). The CDR3 has 15 residues. CDR1 is MNHEY and CDR2 is SVGAGI in the germline V gene. Trimming removed 4 bases from V and 0 bases from J, with 12 bases in between. CDR3 in DNA: TGTGCCAGCAGTTCCATGACAGTAATGAACACTGAAGCTTTCTTT. This gives the protein CASSSMTVMNTEAFF.

The chain couples TRBV28 to TRBJ1-4, with 7 bases matching TRBD1. Germline V lookup: CDR1 MDHEN, CDR2 SYDVKM. The CDR3 contains 14 residues. With 7 bases clipped from V and 8 bases from J, the junction kept 10 bases outside the gene matches. The CDR3 region is CASNTGAFSEKLFF. DNA for the CDR3: TGTGCCAGCAATACAGGGGCGTTTTCCGAAAAACTGTTTTTT.

The chain carries TRBV6-1 and TRBJ2-1; D tentatively fits TRBD1 or TRBD2 (7 bases each). V lost 3 bases and J 6 bases, leaving 24 bases between the germline ends. CDR3 size: 18 residues. Germline CDR1 MNHNS, CDR2 SASEGT. CDR3 sequence reads: CASSERGGGGRGLNEQFF. In nucleotides, the CDR3 is TGTGCCAGCAGTGAGAGGGGAGGGGGCGGGAGAGGTCTCAATGAGCAGTTCTTC.

V is TRBV28 and J is TRBJ2-1; TRBD1 is a possible D gene (6 bases). CDR1 and CDR2 (germline): MDHEN, SYDVKM. Trimming took 10 bases from V and 10 from J, leaving 20 bases between them. The CDR3 has 13 amino acids. The CDR3 loop is CATAGDLDWEQFF. The DNA of the CDR3 is TGTGCCACCGCAGGGGATCTCGATTGGGAGCAGTTCTTC.

V usage is TRBV30 and J usage is TRBJ1-6, with D uncertain. Germline V gene lookup returns CDR1 GTSNPN and CDR2 SVGIG (reference sequence). This CDR3 is built from 13 residues. V shed 4 bases and J shed 13 bases, with 17 bases lying between them. The DNA for the CDR3 is TGTGCCTGGAATCCCACCCGGGAGGCGCCCCTCCACTTT. This gives the protein CAWNPTREAPLHF. The entire variable domain, with the rest obtained from reference TRBV30 and TRBJ1-6, is as follows: SQTIHQWPATLVQPVGSPLSLECTVEGTSNPNLYWYRQAAGRGLQLLFYSVGIGQISSEVPQNLSASRPQDRQFILSSKKLLLSDSGFYLCAWNPTREAPLHFGNGTRLTVT.

The V and J genes are TRBV30 and TRBJ1-3; TRBD1 is a possible D gene (6 bases). The V end was cut by 2 bases, the J end by 4 bases, with 18 bases between. Germline V gene sequence: CDR1 GTSNPN, CDR2 SVGIG (reference sequence). CDR3 length: 16 amino acids. Written as DNA, the CDR3 is TGTGCCTGGAGTTTGACCCGGGGGCTTACCGGAAACACCATATATTTT. Translation: CAWSLTRGLTGNTIYF.

The chain is built from TRBV7-3 and TRBJ1-2; 7 bases line up with TRBD1. This CDR3 has 16 amino acids. CDR1 is SGHTA, CDR2 FQGTGA, per germline. V gave up 4 bases and J gave up 6 bases; unmatched junction bases: 14. CDR3 nucleotides: TGTGCCAGCAGCTCCAACCCACATGGGACAGCGGATGGCTACACCTTC. Translation: CASSSNPHGTADGYTF. Drawing the rest from reference TRBV7-3 and TRBJ1-2, the complete variable domain is GAGVSQTPSNKVTEKGKYVELRCDPISGHTALYWYRQSLGQGPEFLIYFQGTGAADDSGLPNDRFFAVRPEGSVSTLKIQRTERGDSAVYLCASSSNPHGTADGYTFGSGTRLTVV.